The 6 T cell receptor beta chains listed next were all sequenced from one sample in a study of blood T cell repertoires in COVID-19. Assay: immunoSEQ multiplex PCR; the TCRdb copy retains only in-frame clones and omits some. The sample yields over 100,000 clones, about 70% seen once. Sequences were obtained from peripheral blood. These receptors all stem from a woman aged 70-85 years with acute or convalescent COVID-19.

This chain joins TRBV3-1 (or the pseudogene TRBV3-2) and TRBJ1-4; 7 bases map to TRBD1. Trimming at V came to 1 base and at J to 6 bases, leaving 2 bases not matched to a gene. Per germline, CDR1 LGHDT and CDR2 YNNKEL (reference sequence). This CDR3 has 14 residues. The CDR3 spells CASSQAGTDEKLFF. The DNA of the CDR3 is TGTGCCAGCAGCCAAGCAGGGACAGATGAAAAACTGTTTTTT.

The J gene is TRBJ2-3, the V gene TRBV5-5, with unresolved D. Germline V gene lookup returns CDR1 SGHKS and CDR2 YYEKEE (reference sequence). The CDR3 is 14 residues long. Trimming cost V 2 bases and J 6 bases, with 13 bases left between them. The CDR3 reads CASSLGGGADTQYF. The CDR3 DNA is TGTGCCAGCAGCTTAGGTGGCGGCGCGGATACGCAGTATTTT.

The V gene is TRBV2, the J gene TRBJ1-2; 10 nucleotides agree with TRBD1. This CDR3 region has 12 residues. Germline V gives CDR1 SNHLY, CDR2 FYNNEI. J was trimmed by 8 bases and V by 6 bases; bases with no gene match: 3. The CDR3 loop reads CASSGTGEGYTF. DNA of the CDR3: TGTGCCAGCAGCGGGACAGGGGAGGGCTACACCTTC.

This clone was seen a handful of times. The chain carries TRBV5-5 and TRBJ1-4, with 7 bases that match TRBD1. Germline-derived CDR1 and CDR2 are SGHKS and YYEKEE (reference sequence). CDR3 length: 15 residues. Losses at the gene ends were 0 bases for V and 8 bases for J; bases not matched to a gene: 7. The CDR3 loop is CASSLEQGIGEKLFF. CDR3 nucleotides: TGTGCCAGCAGCTTGGAACAGGGGATCGGAGAAAAACTGTTTTTT.

This clone came up many times. The genes are TRBV6-1 and TRBJ1-4, with 9 bases that match TRBD1. J lost 4 bases, V lost 1 base, and 1 base had no gene match. The CDR3 has 15 residues. Germline V gives CDR1 MNHNS, CDR2 SASEGT. CDR3 nucleotide sequence: TGTGCCAGCAGTGAAGTGACAGGGGGTAATGAAAAACTGTTTTTT. The encoded protein is CASSEVTGGNEKLFF.

This clone has only one observation. The chain combines TRBV27 with TRBJ1-4; 7 bases are shared with TRBD1. There are 15 residues in the CDR3. Germline V CDR1 and CDR2: MNHEY, SMNVEV (reference sequence). The junction had 6 bases not matched to a gene; V was cut back by 5 bases and J by 3 bases. For the CDR3, the DNA is TGTGCCAGCAGTCCAGGGGGGCAGTCTAATGAAAAACTGTTTTTT. This gives the protein CASSPGGQSNEKLFF.